These 27 T cell receptor beta chains came from one sample sequenced in a study of blood T cell repertoires in COVID-19. Assay used: immunoSEQ multiplex PCR; TCRdb lists only in-frame clones, some missing. The sample records about 210,000 clones, around 86% being singletons. The sequenced sample consisted of PBMCs or T cells enriched from blood (not recorded which). The receptors shown here come from a woman between 45 and 65 years old with acute COVID-19.

V usage is TRBV24-1 and J usage is TRBJ1-2; TRBD1 matches at 9 bases. The germline V gene has CDR1 KGHDR and CDR2 SFDVKD. This CDR3 spans 15 amino acids. The V gene end was trimmed by 3 bases and the J gene end by 5 bases; junction bases not matched to a gene: 6. The CDR3 here is CATSDPGQGSYGYTF. As DNA, the CDR3 is TGTGCCACCAGTGATCCGGGACAGGGAAGTTATGGCTACACCTTC.

This chain connects TRBV5-1 to TRBJ2-3, with TRBD2 identical over 10 bases. Germline V gives CDR1 SGHRS, CDR2 YFSETQ. Unmatched junction bases numbered 11, after V lost 3 bases and J lost 4 bases. This CDR3 contains 17 residues. CDR3 protein: CASSWNILAGSPDTQYF. The CDR3 DNA reads TGCGCCAGCAGCTGGAATATACTAGCGGGAAGCCCAGATACGCAGTATTTT.

V gene TRBV10-3 combines with J gene TRBJ2-7; 7 bases line up with TRBD1. Germline assignment: CDR1 ENHRY and CDR2 SYGVKD. The CDR3 has 14 amino acids. V dropped 3 bases and J dropped 2; count of bases not matched to a gene: 4. CDR3 residues: CAISDRTGAYEQYF. The CDR3, as DNA: TGTGCCATCAGTGACAGGACAGGAGCCTACGAGCAGTACTTC.

The DNA for the CDR3 is TGTGCCAGCAGCTTCGGGCAGGGCTCTGAAGCTTTCTTT. Translated, it gives CASSFGQGSEAFF. This sequence joins TRBV7-2 and TRBJ1-1; possible D gene TRBD1, 5 bases. V lost 3 bases and J lost 6, with 11 bases in between. Germline CDR1 is SGHTA and CDR2 is FQGNSA. The CDR3 runs 13 residues.

This chain uses TRBV28 with TRBJ2-3; D is possibly TRBD2 (6 bases). CDR3 length: 16 residues. The germline V gene has CDR1 MDHEN and CDR2 SYDVKM. Trimming removed 6 bases from V and 2 bases from J, with 18 bases in between. The CDR3 DNA is TGTGCCAGCAGCTCGTTCGGGCGGGAAGCCACAGATACGCAGTATTTT. Translation: CASSSFGREATDTQYF.

J is TRBJ2-7 and V is TRBV5-1; D perhaps matches TRBD2 (6 bases). The V and J ends lost 6 bases and 5 bases respectively, with 21 bases between them. Germline V gives CDR1 SGHRS, CDR2 YFSETQ. The CDR3 covers 15 residues. The CDR3 loop reads CASMEGPSLSHEQYF. In DNA, the CDR3 is TGCGCCAGCATGGAGGGACCCAGTCTATCCCACGAGCAGTACTTC.

The J gene is TRBJ1-3, the V gene TRBV7-2, with D maybe TRBD1 (5 bases). This CDR3 is built from 13 residues. The V gene lost 3 bases and the J gene lost 4 bases, with 7 bases spanning the gap. Germline V gene data show CDR1 as SGHTA and CDR2 as FQGNSA. CDR3 coding DNA: TGTGCCAGCAGCTTGGCAGGGGGAAACACCATATATTTT. It codes for CASSLAGGNTIYF.

The J gene is TRBJ1-5, the V gene TRBV19; 9 positions match TRBD1. This CDR3 contains 19 residues. Germline V gives CDR1 LNHDA, CDR2 SQIVND (reference sequence). V trimming: 2 bases; J trimming: 2 bases; junction bases outside the gene matches: 13. The CDR3 spells CASSIRTGETTPRNQPQHF. The DNA of the CDR3 is TGTGCCAGTAGTATAAGGACAGGGGAGACAACACCCCGCAATCAGCCCCAGCATTTT.

The CDR3, as DNA: TGCGCCAGCAGCCAAATAAGACAGGACAAAGTTGCCAATGAGCAGTTCTTC. Translated, it gives CASSQIRQDKVANEQFF. This rearrangement joins TRBV4-1 to TRBJ2-1, with D maybe TRBD1 (6 bases). This CDR3 comprises 17 residues. The V gene's germline CDR1 is MGHRA and CDR2 YSYEKL. The ends were cut back, 2 bases at V and 6 bases at J, with 20 bases in the middle.

This chain uses TRBV27 with TRBJ2-1, with TRBD2 matching over 8 bases. This CDR3 is 16 amino acids long. Trimming at V came to 6 bases and at J to 2 bases, leaving 9 bases not matched to a gene. CDR1 and CDR2 from the germline V gene are MNHEY and SMNVEV (reference sequence). The DNA for the CDR3 is TGTGCCAGCAGGGGTGTGGCGGGAGGAACCTACAATGAGCAGTTCTTC. This gives the protein CASRGVAGGTYNEQFF.

The chain uses TRBV6-6 and TRBJ2-1; the D gene is possibly TRBD2 (7 bases). Germline assignment: CDR1 MNHNY and CDR2 SVGAGI (reference sequence). V lost 5 bases and J 1 base, leaving 24 bases between the germline ends. The CDR3 is made up of 19 amino acids. The CDR3 DNA sequence: TGTGCCAGCAGTCTCAACAATCGGGGGAGGGGGTTTTCCTACAATGAGCAGTTCTTC. It translates to CASSLNNRGRGFSYNEQFF.

The chain recombines TRBV10-3 with TRBJ1-2, with 7 bases fitting TRBD1. Germline lookup yields CDR1 ENHRY and CDR2 SYGVKD. The V and J ends lost 0 bases and 1 base, in that order; junction bases with no gene match: 8. This CDR3 region has 17 residues. The CDR3, as DNA: TGTGCCATCAGTGAGTCGGGGACAGTTACTTTTAACTATGGCTACACCTTC. Translated: CAISESGTVTFNYGYTF.

V gene TRBV7-2 combines with J gene TRBJ2-3, with 11 bases identical to TRBD2. Germline assignment: CDR1 SGHTA and CDR2 FQGNSA. The CDR3 totals 18 residues. Germline trimming cut 0 bases from V and 3 bases from J; bases unmatched to any gene: 8. The CDR3: CASSLAGFSSGRTDTQYF. In DNA form, the CDR3 reads TGTGCCAGCAGCTTAGCAGGGTTTTCTAGCGGGAGGACAGATACGCAGTATTTT.

The gene calls are TRBV7-3 and TRBJ2-3; perhaps TRBD1 as D (5 bases). Germline V gives CDR1 SGHTA, CDR2 FQGTGA. Deletions cut 6 bases from V and 9 bases from J, with 13 bases between. The length of the CDR3 is 12 residues. As DNA, the CDR3 is TGTGCCAGCAGAGCAACAGGTTCCACGCAGTATTTT. It is translated as CASRATGSTQYF.

The chain is built from TRBV2 and TRBJ2-1, with 10 positions matching TRBD2. Germline V gene data show CDR1 as SNHLY and CDR2 as FYNNEI. The CDR3 runs 19 residues. J lost 0 bases, V lost 2 bases, and 10 bases had no gene match. CDR3 in DNA: TGTGCCAGCAGTGAATACGAGCGGGAGGGCTGGAGCTCCTACAATGAGCAGTTCTTC. As protein: CASSEYEREGWSSYNEQFF. Using reference TRBV2 and TRBJ2-1 for the parts outside the CDR3, the full variable domain is EPEVTQTPSHQVTQMGQEVILRCVPISNHLYFYWYRQILGQKVEFLVSFYNNEISEKSEIFDDQFSVERPDGSNFTLKIRSTKLEDSAMYFCASSEYEREGWSSYNEQFFGPGTRLTVL.

V is TRBV19 and J is TRBJ2-1, with TRBD2 matching 10 bases. V lost 0 bases and J lost 8; bases outside the gene matches: 1. Germline-derived CDR1 and CDR2 are LNHDA and SQIVND (reference sequence). This CDR3 spans 14 amino acids. CDR3: CASSIDLAGDEQFF. DNA of the CDR3: TGTGCCAGTAGTATAGATCTAGCGGGAGATGAGCAGTTCTTC.

The chain links TRBV19 to TRBJ1-5; D is perhaps TRBD1 (5 bases). V shed 6 bases and J shed 2 bases, with 11 bases lying between them. This CDR3 has 14 residues. From germline, CDR1 is LNHDA and CDR2 SQIVND (reference sequence). The DNA for the CDR3 is TGTGCCAGTAGCTGGGGCAGGGGCAATCAGCCCCAGCATTTT. Its translation: CASSWGRGNQPQHF.

V and J are TRBV4-3 and TRBJ1-2; D gene ambiguous. Trimming left V 2 bases short and J 8 bases short, with 21 bases between. CDR1 LGHNA and CDR2 YSLEER come from the germline V gene. The CDR3 consists of 16 residues. This chain's CDR3 is CASSQYVAASGGGYTF. The CDR3 nucleotides read TGCGCCAGCAGCCAATACGTGGCGGCTTCAGGAGGAGGCTACACCTTC.

This clone was observed once. V gene TRBV6-2 or TRBV6-3 combines with J gene TRBJ2-2; D possibly corresponds to TRBD1 (5 bases). The V and J ends lost 0 bases and 4 bases respectively, with 6 bases between them. The CDR3 sequence is 14 residues long. From germline, CDR1 is MNHEY and CDR2 SVGEGT. CDR3 coding DNA: TGTGCCAGCAGTTACTCTAGGGGCACCGGGGAGCTGTTTTTT. Amino acids: CASSYSRGTGELFF.

In its sample, this clone was seen a few times. J is TRBJ2-7 and V is TRBV4-1; TRBD2 is a possible D gene (6 bases). Trimming left V 0 bases short and J 5 bases short, with 17 bases between. CDR3 size: 16 residues. CDR1 is MGHRA and CDR2 is YSYEKL in the germline V gene. Here the CDR3 reads CASSQEAPPASDEQYF. CDR3 nucleotides: TGCGCCAGCAGCCAAGAGGCCCCCCCGGCTAGCGACGAGCAGTACTTC.

CDR3 protein: CASSLSQGDGYTF. As DNA, the CDR3 is TGCGCCAGCAGCTTGTCACAGGGCGATGGCTACACCTTC. This chain joins TRBV5-1 and TRBJ1-2, with a tentative D call TRBD1 (6 bases). V was shortened by 1 base and J by 6 bases, with 10 bases between the two germline ends. This CDR3 has 13 amino acids. Germline loops: CDR1 SGHRS, CDR2 YFSETQ.

V is TRBV5-1 and J is TRBJ2-7; the match to TRBD1 covers 10 bases. The germline CDR1 and CDR2 sequences are SGHRS and YFSETQ. V was pared by 2 bases and J by 5 bases, with 4 bases of the junction left unmatched. The CDR3 has 14 amino acids. The CDR3, as DNA: TGCGCCAGCAGCTTTCAGACAGGGGGCAACGAGCAGTACTTC. Its protein is CASSFQTGGNEQYF.

Turning to this clone: Other DNA sequences in this sample translate to the same CDR3. The chain uses TRBV18 and TRBJ1-2; 7 nucleotides match TRBD1. CDR1 and CDR2 (germline): KGHSH, LQKENI. V dropped 3 bases and J dropped 3; count of bases not matched to a gene: 1. There are 13 residues in the CDR3. The CDR3 here is CASSPDRDYGYTF. For the CDR3, the DNA is TGTGCCAGCTCACCCGACAGGGACTATGGCTACACCTTC.

The J gene is TRBJ2-3, the V gene TRBV5-4, with D unresolved. Trimming stripped 0 bases from V and 2 bases from J, with 10 bases between. Germline CDR1 SGHNT, CDR2 YYREEE (reference sequence). The CDR3 consists of 15 residues. DNA of the CDR3: TGTGCCAGCAGCTTGGAACAGATCTACACAGATACGCAGTATTTT. This translates into CASSLEQIYTDTQYF.

This chain uses TRBV3-1 (or the pseudogene TRBV3-2) with TRBJ2-7, with a possible D match to TRBD2 (6 bases). The germline V gene has CDR1 LGHDT and CDR2 YNNKEL (reference sequence). Trimming took off 4 bases at V and 3 bases at J, with 10 bases between the two ends. This CDR3 has 13 residues. The CDR3 spells CASSPGLNYEQYF. DNA for the CDR3: TGTGCCAGCAGCCCGGGACTTAACTACGAGCAGTACTTC.

The chain has TRBV6-2 or TRBV6-3 and TRBJ1-1; 8 bases map to TRBD1. Trimming cost V 0 bases and J 0 bases; bases outside gene matches: 9. CDR3 length: 18 amino acids. Germline-derived CDR1 and CDR2 are MNHEY and SVGEGT. CDR3 bases: TGTGCCAGCAGTTACTCGGCAGGGGGCCGAGGTATGAACACTGAAGCTTTCTTT. Protein product: CASSYSAGGRGMNTEAFF.

The V gene is TRBV2, the J gene TRBJ2-1; TRBD1 matches 8 bases. The germline V gene has CDR1 SNHLY and CDR2 FYNNEI. J lost 7 bases, V lost 8 bases, and 7 bases had no gene match. CDR3 length: 13 residues. The DNA of the CDR3 is TGTGCCAGCCTCAGGACAGGGAGAAATGAGCAGTTCTTC. Translation gives CASLRTGRNEQFF.